What follows are 15 T cell receptor beta chains derived from one specimen sequenced in a study of T cells in Graves' hyperthyroidism and ophthalmopathy. Amplification of TCR beta CDR3 regions used RNA as the template. With the HTBI primer set, the TCR CDR3 went through a first round of RT-PCR. MiXCR was run by TCRdb on the multiplex PCR reads, yielding one entry per CDR3 protein. The repertoire has 700,000 or so distinct CDR3 sequences, about a sixth of them found once; the top ten carry 8.4%. The sequenced sample was blood. These receptors were collected from a man between 18 and 35 years old with Graves' hyperthyroidism.

The chain uses TRBV6-1 and TRBJ2-3; D ambiguous. This CDR3 region has 16 residues. Germline-derived CDR1 and CDR2 are MNHNS and SASEGT. Trimming stripped 6 bases from V and 6 bases from J, with 22 bases between. CDR3 bases: TGTGCCAGCAGCCCTCTCGTGGGTGTGGTACTGGATACGCAGTATTTT. This sequence encodes CASSPLVGVVLDTQYF.

This clonotype was recorded many times. The CDR3 sequence: CASPPSGLTYNEQFF. CDR3 nucleotide sequence: TGTGCCAGCCCCCCATCCGGACTAACTTACAATGAGCAGTTCTTC. The V gene is TRBV28, the J gene TRBJ2-1; maybe TRBD2 (6 bases). V lost 8 bases to trimming and J lost 4 bases, with 18 bases between them. This CDR3 is 15 amino acids long. Germline lookup yields CDR1 MDHEN and CDR2 SYDVKM.

Concerning this clonotype: This may come from a read error, since a much larger clone is one base off. J is TRBJ2-5 and V is TRBV6-5, with 7 bases matching TRBD1. The CDR3 has 17 residues. Germline V gene data show CDR1 as MNHEY and CDR2 as SVGAGI. V was pared by 2 bases and J by 1 base, with 10 bases of the junction left unmatched. The CDR3 is CASSYHKGAALQETQYF. The CDR3 DNA follows: TGTGCCAGCAGTTACCACAAGGGGGCTGCTCTCCAAGAGACCCAGTACTTC.

This clonotype was seen at least ten times. The chain has TRBV15 and TRBJ1-5; no clear D. V was trimmed by 3 bases and J by 7 bases, leaving 13 bases between them. CDR3 size: 14 residues. From germline, CDR1 is LNHNV and CDR2 YYDKDF (reference sequence). CDR3 loop: CATSSLGPGQPQHF. CDR3 in DNA: TGTGCCACCAGCAGCTTGGGCCCCGGGCAGCCCCAGCATTTT.

Only a few counts were recorded for this clonotype. This chain connects TRBV5-1 to TRBJ2-6; D ambiguous. Deletions cut 1 base from V and 0 bases from J, with 8 bases between. CDR1 SGHRS and CDR2 YFSETQ come from the germline V gene. This CDR3 comprises 16 residues. The CDR3 region has the DNA TGCGCCAGCAGCTTGCAGGCGAGCTCTGGGGCCAACGTCCTGACTTTC. It yields the protein CASSLQASSGANVLTF.

The sample holds a few counts of this clonotype. The gene calls are TRBV20-1 and TRBJ2-3; 7 bases align to TRBD2. Losses at the gene ends were 6 bases for V and 8 bases for J; bases not matched to a gene: 17. From germline, CDR1 is DFQATT and CDR2 SNEGSKA (reference sequence). The CDR3 is made up of 15 amino acids. The CDR3 DNA sequence: TGCAGTGCCTTTAACCCGGGACTATATTCAGCTACGCAGTATTTT. It yields the protein CSAFNPGLYSATQYF.

The gene calls are TRBV2 and TRBJ2-2, with D perhaps TRBD2 (6 bases). Germline V lookup: CDR1 SNHLY, CDR2 FYNNEI. The CDR3 sequence is 13 residues long. V lost 4 bases and J lost 10, with 13 bases in between. The CDR3 is CASSVWRDQELFF. CDR3 nucleotides: TGTGCCAGCAGTGTATGGAGGGATCAGGAGCTGTTTTTT.

This clonotype was counted ten times or more. This chain connects TRBV30 to TRBJ2-2; TRBD2 matches 7 bases. V lost 2 bases to trimming and J lost 5 bases; unmatched junction nucleotides: 5. Germline CDR1 reads GTSNPN; CDR2 reads SVGIG (reference sequence). The CDR3 runs 14 residues. CDR3 bases: TGTGCCTGGAGTAGCGGGATTGAGACCGGGGAGCTGTTTTTT. Its translation: CAWSSGIETGELFF.

The chain is built from TRBV28 and TRBJ2-6; no clear D gene. The length of the CDR3 is 15 residues. Per the germline V gene, CDR1 is MDHEN and CDR2 is SYDVKM. Trimming removed 5 bases from V and 2 bases from J, with 10 bases in between. Here the CDR3 reads CASSIPYPGANVLTF. The CDR3 coding sequence is TGTGCCAGCAGTATCCCCTACCCTGGGGCCAACGTCCTGACTTTC.

The sample holds a few counts of this clonotype. The rearrangement links TRBV7-9 to TRBJ2-7; TRBD1 might be the D (6 bases). Germline lookup yields CDR1 SEHNR and CDR2 FQNEAQ (reference sequence). The V end was cut by 5 bases, the J end by 5 bases, with 16 bases between. This CDR3 contains 14 residues. The CDR3 DNA reads as TGTGCCAGCAGCCCAACAGGGATGGTCGACGAGCAGTACTTC. As protein: CASSPTGMVDEQYF. Looking up the rest from reference TRBV7-9 and TRBJ2-7 gives the full variable domain: DTGVSQNPRHKITKRGQNVTFRCDPISEHNRLYWYRQTLGQGPEFLTYFQNEAQLEKSRLLSDRFSAERPKGSFSTLEIQRTEQGDSAMYLCASSPTGMVDEQYFGPGTRLTVT.

On this clonotype itself: The CDR3 end shows no conserved phenylalanine or tryptophan, and so a read error is likely. The chain employs TRBV12-3 or TRBV12-4 and TRBJ2-2, with TRBD2 matching over 9 bases. CDR3 length: 20 residues. The junction had 15 bases not matched to a gene; V was cut back by 4 bases and J by 0 bases. The CDR3 DNA sequence: TGTGCCAGCAGTTCCAGGGCCGGGGCGGGAGGGCTATCGAACACCGGGGAGCTGTTTCTT. It is translated as CASSSRAGAGGLSNTGELFL.

This clonotype came up many times. The V call is TRBV5-1, the J call TRBJ2-7, with 11 bases lining up with TRBD2. Germline lookup yields CDR1 SGHRS and CDR2 YFSETQ. The V segment lost 1 base and the J segment 1 base; nucleotides outside the gene matches: 4. The CDR3 covers 16 residues. This chain's CDR3 is CASSLPLAGGSYEQYF. Written as DNA, the CDR3 is TGCGCCAGCAGCTTGCCGCTAGCGGGAGGTTCCTACGAGCAGTACTTC.

The rearrangement uses TRBV6-1 and TRBJ2-2; 12 bases are a match to TRBD1. Germline lookup yields CDR1 MNHNS and CDR2 SASEGT. CDR3 size: 18 residues. The trim removed 7 bases at V and 3 bases at J, leaving 12 bases unmatched. This chain's CDR3 is CASTEAGQGAGYTGELFF. The CDR3 nucleotides read TGTGCCAGCACCGAGGCGGGACAGGGGGCTGGGTACACCGGGGAGCTGTTTTTT.

Turning to this clonotype: The DNA is left out, because the CDR3 cannot be placed on it with certainty; the CDR3 is given as TCRdb lists it. This chain joins TRBV12-3 or TRBV12-4 and TRBJ1-5; TRBD1 is the table's D call, not checked against the DNA. The length of the CDR3 is 16 amino acids, counting both ends. This CDR3 is CASSPFSGQGNQPQHF.

This clonotype was detected ten times or more. The chain employs TRBV12-3 or TRBV12-4 and TRBJ1-6, with 8 bases identical to TRBD1. The CDR3 length is 15 residues. V was pared by 5 bases and J by 5 bases, with 5 bases of the junction left unmatched. The CDR3 region is CASSTRTGHNSPLHF. For the CDR3, the DNA is TGTGCCAGCAGTACCCGGACAGGGCATAATTCACCCCTCCACTTT.